The 9 T cell receptor beta chains below all came from one sample that was sequenced in a study of T cell repertoires in cytomegalovirus infection. TCRdb ran MiXCR on the reads and lists one entry per CDR3 protein. Of about 260,000 distinct CDR3 sequences listed, roughly 13% are singletons. The sample consisted of PBMCs. Receptors originate from a human donor in good health (CMV status not recorded). Some clones in this sample may be carry-over from other donors' samples.

The chain carries TRBV7-4 and TRBJ2-6; 8 bases align to TRBD1. The V gene's germline CDR1 is SGHVT and CDR2 SQSDAQ. There are 20 residues in the CDR3. V trimming: 7 bases; J trimming: 0 bases; junction bases outside the gene matches: 17. CDR3 sequence: CASNPGQGTVPASGANVLTF. CDR3 sequence (DNA): TGTGCCAGCAACCCCGGACAGGGAACTGTTCCAGCCTCTGGGGCCAACGTCCTGACTTTC.

Ten or more counts support this clonotype. The chain recombines TRBV12-3 or TRBV12-4 with TRBJ2-1; D gene unclear. CDR3 length equals 13 residues. Trimming took off 6 bases at V and 8 bases at J, with 14 bases between the two ends. This chain's CDR3 is CASRSSSQDEQFF. The CDR3 coding sequence is TGTGCCAGCAGGTCGAGTAGCCAGGATGAGCAGTTCTTC.

This clonotype was recorded at least ten times. The gene calls are TRBV7-2 and TRBJ2-7; D might be TRBD1 (6 bases). Germline CDR1 and CDR2: SGHTA and FQGNSA. Trimming removed 5 bases from V and 3 bases from J, with 8 bases in between. This CDR3 comprises 12 residues. CDR3 protein: CASSTTGYEQYF. In DNA form, the CDR3 reads TGTGCCAGCAGCACGACAGGCTACGAGCAGTACTTC.

This rearrangement joins TRBV20-1 to TRBJ2-1, with TRBD2 identical over 9 bases. Germline CDR1 and CDR2: DFQATT and SNEGSKA (reference sequence). V lost 0 bases to trimming and J lost 7 bases; unmatched junction nucleotides: 10. The CDR3 covers 16 residues. The CDR3 bases are TGCAGTGCTAGAGATCGGATGGTAGCGGGGGAGAATGAGCAGTTCTTC. Translation: CSARDRMVAGENEQFF.

This clonotype has ten or more counts. The rearrangement uses TRBV19 and TRBJ2-3, with D maybe TRBD2 (7 bases). With 1 base removed from V and 4 bases from J, the gap between germline ends came to 9 bases. CDR1 is LNHDA and CDR2 is SQIVND in the germline V gene (reference sequence). The CDR3 is made up of 14 amino acids. The CDR3 region is CASSIGGGADTQYF. CDR3 nucleotides: TGTGCCAGTAGTATAGGAGGGGGGGCAGATACGCAGTATTTT.

V is TRBV7-2 and J is TRBJ2-2, with D maybe TRBD1 (6 bases). Germline V gene sequence: CDR1 SGHTA, CDR2 FQGNSA. V lost 5 bases, J lost 3 bases, and 19 bases lay in between. The CDR3 is 17 amino acids. The DNA for the CDR3 is TGTGCCAGCAGCCCCCGTTGGGGGCGGAGCGACACCGGGGAGCTGTTTTTT. This codes for CASSPRWGRSDTGELFF.

This clonotype was seen at least ten times. V and J are TRBV6-9 and TRBJ2-1; 8 nucleotides align to TRBD1. This CDR3 comprises 15 residues. V shed 8 bases, J shed 7 bases, and the junction held 13 bases outside the gene matches. Per the germline V gene, CDR1 is MNHGY and CDR2 is SVAAGI. The CDR3 loop reads CASRPDREVRNEQFF. The CDR3 DNA reads as TGTGCCAGCCGGCCGGACAGGGAGGTCAGGAATGAGCAGTTCTTC.

This clonotype was recorded many times. The gene calls are TRBV6-2 or TRBV6-3 and TRBJ2-5; 14 positions agree with TRBD2. The CDR3 extends over 15 amino acids. The trim removed 5 bases at V and 5 bases at J, leaving 4 bases unmatched. Germline V gene data show CDR1 as MNHEY and CDR2 as SVGEGT. CDR3 sequence reads: CASSRRLAGGETQYF. In nucleotides, the CDR3 is TGTGCCAGCAGTCGAAGACTAGCGGGAGGGGAGACCCAGTACTTC.

This clonotype was counted at least ten times. The rearrangement uses TRBV11-1 and TRBJ2-3; 9 bases map to TRBD2. Germline V lookup: CDR1 SGHAT, CDR2 FQDESV (reference sequence). The CDR3 is made up of 15 amino acids. V lost 6 bases to trimming and J lost 4 bases; unmatched junction nucleotides: 8. Here the CDR3 DNA reads TGTGCCAGCAGACCACTGGCGGGGGGGGCAGATACGCAGTATTTT. The encoded protein is CASRPLAGGADTQYF.